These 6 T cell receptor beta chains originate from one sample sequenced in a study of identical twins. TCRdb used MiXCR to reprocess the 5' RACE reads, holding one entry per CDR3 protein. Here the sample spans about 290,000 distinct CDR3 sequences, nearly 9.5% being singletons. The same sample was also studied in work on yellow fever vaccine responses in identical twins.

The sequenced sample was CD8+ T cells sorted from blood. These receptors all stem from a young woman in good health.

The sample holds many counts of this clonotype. The CDR3 DNA follows: TGTGCCAGCAGCATCGACAGGGGTGTTTACGAGCAGTACTTC. It specifies CASSIDRGVYEQYF. V is TRBV6-2 or TRBV6-3 and J is TRBJ2-7; TRBD1 aligns across 8 bases. The germline CDR1 and CDR2 sequences are MNHEY and SVGEGT. The CDR3 has 14 residues. V shed 6 bases, J shed 4 bases, and the junction held 8 bases outside the gene matches.

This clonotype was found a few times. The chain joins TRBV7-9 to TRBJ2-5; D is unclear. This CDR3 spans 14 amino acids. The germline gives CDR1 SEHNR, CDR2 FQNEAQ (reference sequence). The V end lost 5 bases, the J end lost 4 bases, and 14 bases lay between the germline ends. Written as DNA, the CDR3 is TGTGCCAGCAGCCCCCTTCCCTCGCGAGAGACCCAGTACTTC. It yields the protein CASSPLPSRETQYF.

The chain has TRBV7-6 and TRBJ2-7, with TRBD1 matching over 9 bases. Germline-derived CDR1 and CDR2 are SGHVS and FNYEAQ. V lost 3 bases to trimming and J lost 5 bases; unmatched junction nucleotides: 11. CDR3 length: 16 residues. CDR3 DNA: TGTGCCAGCAGCTTCCGACAGGGGGATATGTTCAACGAGCAGTACTTC. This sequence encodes CASSFRQGDMFNEQYF.

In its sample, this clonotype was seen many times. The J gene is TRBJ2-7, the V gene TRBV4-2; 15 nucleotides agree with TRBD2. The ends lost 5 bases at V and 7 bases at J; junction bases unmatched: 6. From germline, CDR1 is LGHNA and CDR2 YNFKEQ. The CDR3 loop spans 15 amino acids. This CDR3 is CASSTRTSGRGEQYF. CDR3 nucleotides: TGTGCCAGCAGCACACGGACTAGCGGGAGGGGAGAGCAGTACTTC.

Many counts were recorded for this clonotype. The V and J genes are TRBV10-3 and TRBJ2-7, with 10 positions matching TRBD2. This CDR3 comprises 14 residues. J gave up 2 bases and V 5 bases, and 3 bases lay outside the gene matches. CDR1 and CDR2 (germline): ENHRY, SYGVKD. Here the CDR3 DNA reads TGTGCCATCAGTACTAGCGGGACGGCCTACGAGCAGTACTTC. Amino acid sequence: CAISTSGTAYEQYF.

CDR3 DNA: TGTGCCAGCAGTTGGGGACTTAGCTCCTACGAGCAGTACTTC. This encodes CASSWGLSSYEQYF. The chain couples TRBV28 to TRBJ2-7; D may be TRBD2 (6 bases). Germline CDR1 and CDR2: MDHEN and SYDVKM. CDR3 length: 14 residues. V was shortened by 4 bases and J by 0 bases, with 10 bases between the two germline ends.